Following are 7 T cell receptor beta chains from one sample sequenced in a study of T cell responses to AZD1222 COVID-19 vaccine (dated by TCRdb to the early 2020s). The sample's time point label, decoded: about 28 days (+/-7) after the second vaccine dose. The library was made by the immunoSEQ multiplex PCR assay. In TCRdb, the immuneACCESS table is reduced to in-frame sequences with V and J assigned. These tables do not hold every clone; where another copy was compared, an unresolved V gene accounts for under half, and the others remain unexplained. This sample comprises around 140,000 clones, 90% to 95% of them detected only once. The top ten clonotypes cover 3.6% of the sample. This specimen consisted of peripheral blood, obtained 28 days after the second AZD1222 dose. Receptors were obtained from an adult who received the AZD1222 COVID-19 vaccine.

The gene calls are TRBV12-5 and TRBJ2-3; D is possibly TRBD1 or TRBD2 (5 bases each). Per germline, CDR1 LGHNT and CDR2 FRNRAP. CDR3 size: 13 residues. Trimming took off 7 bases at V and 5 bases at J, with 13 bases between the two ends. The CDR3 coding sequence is TGTGCTAGTGAGGGACCACGGGAAGATACGCAGTATTTT. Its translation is CASEGPREDTQYF.

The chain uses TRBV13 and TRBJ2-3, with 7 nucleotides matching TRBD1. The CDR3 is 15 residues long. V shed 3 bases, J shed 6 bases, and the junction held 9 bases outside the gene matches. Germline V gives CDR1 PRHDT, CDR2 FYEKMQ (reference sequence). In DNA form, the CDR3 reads TGTGCCAGCAGCTTTAGGCGACAGGGCGGCGATACGCAGTATTTT. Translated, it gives CASSFRRQGGDTQYF.

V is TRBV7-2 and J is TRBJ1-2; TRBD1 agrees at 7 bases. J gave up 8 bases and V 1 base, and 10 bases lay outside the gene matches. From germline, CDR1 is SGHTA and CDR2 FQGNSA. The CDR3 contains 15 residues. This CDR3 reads CASSLEGQIIRGYTF. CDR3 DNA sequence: TGTGCCAGCAGCTTAGAGGGACAGATCATACGAGGCTACACCTTC.

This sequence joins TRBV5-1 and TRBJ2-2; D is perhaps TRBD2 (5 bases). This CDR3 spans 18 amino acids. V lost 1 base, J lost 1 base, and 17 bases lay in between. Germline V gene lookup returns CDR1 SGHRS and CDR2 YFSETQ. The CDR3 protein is CASSLIGEHGVNTGELFF. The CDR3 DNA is TGCGCCAGCAGCTTGATTGGGGAACACGGGGTGAACACCGGGGAGCTGTTTTTT.

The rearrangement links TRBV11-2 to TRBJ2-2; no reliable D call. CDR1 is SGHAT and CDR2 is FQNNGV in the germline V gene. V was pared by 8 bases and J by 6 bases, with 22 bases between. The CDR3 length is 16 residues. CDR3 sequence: CASFSWSVRIPGELFF. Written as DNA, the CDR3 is TGTGCCAGCTTCTCTTGGTCCGTTCGAATTCCCGGGGAGCTGTTTTTT.

CDR3 sequence: CASSALGDTIYF. CDR3 DNA sequence: TGTGCCAGCTCGGCCCTCGGGGACACCATATATTTT. The chain has TRBV18 and TRBJ1-3; D not certain. The length of the CDR3 is 12 residues. Looked up from germline, CDR1 is KGHSH and CDR2 is LQKENI. Trimming pared 6 bases from V and 8 bases from J, leaving 11 bases between.

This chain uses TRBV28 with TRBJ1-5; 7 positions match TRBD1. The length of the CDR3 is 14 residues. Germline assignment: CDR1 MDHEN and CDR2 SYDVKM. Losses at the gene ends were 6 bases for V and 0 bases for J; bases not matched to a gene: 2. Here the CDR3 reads CASRNRGSNQPQHF. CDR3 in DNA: TGTGCCAGCAGAAACAGGGGTAGCAATCAGCCCCAGCATTTT.